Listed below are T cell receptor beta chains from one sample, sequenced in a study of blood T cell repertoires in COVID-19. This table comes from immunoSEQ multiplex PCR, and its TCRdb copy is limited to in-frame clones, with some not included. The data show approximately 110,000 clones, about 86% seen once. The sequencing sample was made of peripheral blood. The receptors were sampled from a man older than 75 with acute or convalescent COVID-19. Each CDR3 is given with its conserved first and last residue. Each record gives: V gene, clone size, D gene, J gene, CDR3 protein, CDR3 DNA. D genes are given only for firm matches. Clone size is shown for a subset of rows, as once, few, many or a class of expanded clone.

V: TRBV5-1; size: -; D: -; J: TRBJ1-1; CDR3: CASSLDRDTEAFF; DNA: TGCGCCAGCAGCTTGGACAGGGACACTGAAGCTTTCTTT
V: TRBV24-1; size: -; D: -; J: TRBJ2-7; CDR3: CATSDLVGGRPYEQYF; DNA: TGTGCCACCAGTGATTTGGTGGGGGGGCGCCCCTACGAGCAGTACTTC
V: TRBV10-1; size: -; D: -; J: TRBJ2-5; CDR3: CASSDHSQGPETQYF; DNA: TGCGCCAGCAGTGACCACTCTCAGGGGCCAGAGACCCAGTACTTC
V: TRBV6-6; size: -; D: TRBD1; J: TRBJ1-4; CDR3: CASSYTGQGVEKLFF; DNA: TGTGCCAGCAGTTACACGGGACAGGGGGTAGAAAAACTGTTTTTT
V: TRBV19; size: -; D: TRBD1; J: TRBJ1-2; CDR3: CASSLGQVLDYGYTF; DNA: TGTGCCAGTAGTCTAGGACAGGTCTTGGACTATGGCTACACCTTC
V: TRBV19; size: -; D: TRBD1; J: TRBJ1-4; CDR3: CASSLRQGNEKLFF; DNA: TGTGCCAGTAGCCTACGACAGGGGAATGAAAAACTGTTTTTT
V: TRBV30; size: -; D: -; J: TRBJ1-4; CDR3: CASGQRYEKLFF; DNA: TGTGCCTCCGGACAGCGATATGAAAAACTGTTTTTT
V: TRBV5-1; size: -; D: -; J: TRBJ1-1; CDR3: CASSLEGGTEAFF; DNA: TGCGCCAGCAGCTTGGAAGGAGGGACTGAAGCTTTCTTT
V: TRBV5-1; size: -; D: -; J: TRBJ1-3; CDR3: CASSLASLLDTIYF; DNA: TGCGCCAGCAGCTTGGCCAGCCTTCTAGACACCATATATTTT
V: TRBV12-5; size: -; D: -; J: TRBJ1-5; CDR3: CASGLAPDQPQHF; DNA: TGTGCTAGTGGTTTGGCACCGGATCAGCCCCAGCATTTT
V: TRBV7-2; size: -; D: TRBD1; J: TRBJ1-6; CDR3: CASSLYGTGRDSPLHF; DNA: TGTGCCAGCAGCTTATACGGGACAGGCCGTGATTCACCCCTCCACTTT
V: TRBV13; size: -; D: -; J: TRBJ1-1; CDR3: CASSRYRTFTEAFF; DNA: TGTGCCAGCAGCCGTTACCGGACATTTACTGAAGCTTTCTTT
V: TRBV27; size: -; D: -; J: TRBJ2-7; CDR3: CASSLSYGQGGEQYF; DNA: TGTGCCAGCAGTTTATCTTACGGGCAGGGGGGCGAGCAGTACTTC
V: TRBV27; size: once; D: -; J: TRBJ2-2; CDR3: CASSVSLAGRAGELFF; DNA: TGTGCCAGCAGTGTATCCCTGGCGGGCCGAGCCGGGGAGCTGTTTTTT
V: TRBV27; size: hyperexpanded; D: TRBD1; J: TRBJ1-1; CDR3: CASSFTGGWTEAFF; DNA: TGTGCCAGCAGTTTTACAGGGGGCTGGACTGAAGCTTTCTTT
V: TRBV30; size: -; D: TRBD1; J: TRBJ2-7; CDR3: CAWNPTGVPYEQYF; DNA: TGTGCCTGGAATCCGACAGGGGTCCCCTACGAGCAGTACTTC
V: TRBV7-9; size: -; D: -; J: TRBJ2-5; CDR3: CASSPRSFRGETQYF; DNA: TGTGCCAGCAGCCCGCGGTCCTTTAGAGGGGAGACCCAGTACTTC
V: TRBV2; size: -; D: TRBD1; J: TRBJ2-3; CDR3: CASSELGRGLTDTQYF; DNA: TGTGCCAGCAGTGAACTTGGCAGGGGGCTGACAGATACGCAGTATTTT
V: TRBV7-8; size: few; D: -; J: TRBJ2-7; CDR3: CASSLEGQTEQYF; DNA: TGTGCCAGCAGCCTCGAAGGACAGACCGAGCAGTACTTC
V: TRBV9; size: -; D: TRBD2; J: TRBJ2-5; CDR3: CASSVYRGDQETQYF; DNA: TGTGCCAGCAGCGTATATCGGGGGGACCAAGAGACCCAGTACTTC
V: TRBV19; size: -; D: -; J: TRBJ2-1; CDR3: CASSIDRRSSYNEQFF; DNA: TGTGCCAGTAGTATAGATCGGCGGAGCTCCTACAATGAGCAGTTCTTC
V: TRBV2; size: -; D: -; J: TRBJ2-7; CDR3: CASREGYEQYF; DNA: TGTGCCAGCAGAGAGGGTTACGAGCAGTACTTC
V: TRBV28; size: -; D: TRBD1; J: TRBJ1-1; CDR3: CASSLPKTGRTEAFF; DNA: TGTGCCAGCAGTTTGCCTAAGACAGGGAGGACTGAAGCTTTCTTT
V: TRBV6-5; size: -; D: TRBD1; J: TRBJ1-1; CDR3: CASSRTGRAFF; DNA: TGTGCCAGCAGCCGGACAGGGCGTGCTTTCTTT
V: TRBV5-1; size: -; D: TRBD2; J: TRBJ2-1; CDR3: CASSPSGSSYNEQFF; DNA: TGCGCCAGCAGCCCTAGCGGGAGCTCCTACAATGAGCAGTTCTTC
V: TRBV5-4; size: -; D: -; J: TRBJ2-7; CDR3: CASSPTVTPYEQYF; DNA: TGTGCCAGCAGCCCGACAGTAACTCCCTACGAGCAGTACTTC
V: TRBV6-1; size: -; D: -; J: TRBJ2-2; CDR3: CASFPDTGELFF; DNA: TGTGCCAGCTTCCCAGACACCGGGGAGCTGTTTTTT
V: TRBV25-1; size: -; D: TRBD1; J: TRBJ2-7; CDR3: CASSEKGQSRQYF; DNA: TGTGCCAGCAGTGAAAAGGGACAGTCGAGGCAGTACTTC
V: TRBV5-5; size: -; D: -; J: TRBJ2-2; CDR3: CASSYRAIATGELFF; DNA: TGTGCCAGCAGCTACAGGGCGATCGCCACCGGGGAGCTGTTTTTT
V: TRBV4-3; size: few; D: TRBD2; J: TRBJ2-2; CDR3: CASSQESGSITGELFF; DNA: TGCGCCAGCAGCCAAGAGAGCGGGAGCATCACCGGGGAGCTGTTTTTT
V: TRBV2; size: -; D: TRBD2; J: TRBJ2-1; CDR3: CARFGGSKGNEQFF; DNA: TGTGCTAGGTTCGGCGGGAGTAAGGGTAATGAGCAGTTCTTC
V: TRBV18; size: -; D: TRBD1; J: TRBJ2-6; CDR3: CASSPPGTGLTSGANVLTF; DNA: TGTGCCAGCTCACCACCTGGGACAGGGCTCACCTCTGGGGCCAACGTCCTGACTTTC
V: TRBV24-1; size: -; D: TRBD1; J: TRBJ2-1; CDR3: CATSGQGARNEQFF; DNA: TGTGCCACCAGTGGACAGGGGGCGCGGAATGAGCAGTTCTTC
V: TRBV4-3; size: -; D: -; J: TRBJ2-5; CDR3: CASSQDGKGGTQYF; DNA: TGCGCCAGCAGCCAAGATGGAAAGGGAGGGACCCAGTACTTC
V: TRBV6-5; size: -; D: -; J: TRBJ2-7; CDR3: CASRDSTYEQYF; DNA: TGTGCCAGCCGGGATTCCACCTACGAGCAGTACTTC
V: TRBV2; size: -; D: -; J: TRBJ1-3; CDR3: CASSPTGQLFSGNTIYF; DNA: TGTGCCAGCAGTCCTACCGGACAGTTGTTCTCTGGAAACACCATATATTTT
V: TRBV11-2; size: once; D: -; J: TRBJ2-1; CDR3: CASSFTFTGGEQFF; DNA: TGTGCCAGCAGCTTTACCTTTACTGGGGGGGAGCAGTTCTTC
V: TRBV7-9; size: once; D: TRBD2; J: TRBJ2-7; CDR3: CASSSLVRGVYEQYF; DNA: TGTGCCAGCAGCTCTTTAGTTCGGGGGGTGTACGAGCAGTACTTC
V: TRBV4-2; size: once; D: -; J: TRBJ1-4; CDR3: CASSSPAGSERLFF; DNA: TGTGCCAGCAGCTCCCCGGCGGGGTCGGAGCGTCTGTTTTTT
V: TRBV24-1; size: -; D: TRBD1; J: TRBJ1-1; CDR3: CATSDSTGREAFF; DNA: TGTGCCACCAGTGATTCGACAGGGAGGGAAGCTTTCTTT
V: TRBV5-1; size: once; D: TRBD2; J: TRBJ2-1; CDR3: CASSAGTSGYYNEQFF; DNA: TGCGCCAGCAGCGCCGGGACTAGCGGTTATTACAATGAGCAGTTCTTC
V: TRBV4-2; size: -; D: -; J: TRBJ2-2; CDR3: CASSLKPLGELFF; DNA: TGTGCCAGCAGCCTAAAACCACTTGGGGAGCTGTTTTTT
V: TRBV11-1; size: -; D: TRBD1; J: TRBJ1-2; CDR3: CASSPGQGVIYGYTF; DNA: TGTGCCAGCAGCCCGGGACAGGGAGTTATCTATGGCTACACCTTC
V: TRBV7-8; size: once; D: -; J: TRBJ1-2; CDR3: CASSLVHRGAGYGYTF; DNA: TGTGCCAGCAGCTTAGTTCATCGGGGGGCGGGCTATGGCTACACCTTC
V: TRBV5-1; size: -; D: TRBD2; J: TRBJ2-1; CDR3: CASREEGGHPYNEQFF; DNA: TGCGCCAGCAGAGAAGAGGGAGGGCACCCCTACAATGAGCAGTTCTTC
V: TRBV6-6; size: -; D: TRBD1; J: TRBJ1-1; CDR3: CASSYQGAESTEAFF; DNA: TGTGCCAGCAGTTACCAGGGGGCCGAGAGCACTGAAGCTTTCTTT
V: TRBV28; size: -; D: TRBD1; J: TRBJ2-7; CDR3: CARKQGAHRGGYEQYF; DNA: TGTGCCAGAAAACAGGGGGCCCACAGGGGTGGATACGAGCAGTACTTC
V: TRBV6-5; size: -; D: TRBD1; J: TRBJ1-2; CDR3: CASSYSRGTDYGYTF; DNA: TGTGCCAGCAGTTACTCGAGGGGGACAGACTATGGCTACACCTTC
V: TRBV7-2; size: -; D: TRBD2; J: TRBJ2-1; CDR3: CASTREREDEQFF; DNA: TGTGCCAGCACACGCGAGCGGGAGGATGAGCAGTTCTTC
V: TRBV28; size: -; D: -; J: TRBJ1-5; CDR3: CASSFGDTQNQPQHF; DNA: TGTGCCAGCAGTTTTGGGGACACTCAGAACCAGCCCCAGCATTTT
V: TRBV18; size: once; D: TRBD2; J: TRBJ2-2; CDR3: CASSPRIAGNTGELFF; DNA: TGTGCCAGCTCACCACGGATAGCGGGAAACACCGGGGAGCTGTTTTTT
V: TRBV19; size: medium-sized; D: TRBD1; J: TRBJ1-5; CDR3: CASSFTTGGQPQHF; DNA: TGTGCCAGTAGTTTCACGACAGGGGGTCAGCCCCAGCATTTT
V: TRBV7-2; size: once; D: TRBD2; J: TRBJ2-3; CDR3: CASSPQGGLAGGGDTQYF; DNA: TGTGCCAGCAGCCCCCAGGGGGGGCTAGCGGGAGGGGGAGATACGCAGTATTTT
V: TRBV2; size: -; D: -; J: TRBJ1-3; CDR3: CATIYQTARNTIYF; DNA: TGTGCCACCATCTACCAAACAGCTCGAAACACCATATATTTT
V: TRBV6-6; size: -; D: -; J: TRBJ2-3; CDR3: CASARTGTDTDTQYF; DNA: TGTGCCAGCGCCAGAACAGGGACGGACACAGATACGCAGTATTTT
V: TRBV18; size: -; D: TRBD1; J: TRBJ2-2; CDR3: CASSPEAGTGFTGELFF; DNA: TGTGCCAGCTCTCCCGAAGCCGGGACAGGGTTCACCGGGGAGCTGTTTTTT
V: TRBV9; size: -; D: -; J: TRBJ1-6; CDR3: CASSVTANSPLHF; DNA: TGTGCCAGCAGCGTAACAGCCAATTCACCCCTCCACTTT